The clone carrying this T cell receptor beta chain was seen ten or more times. Its antigen remains unidentified. The source of the sample is a study of blood T cells in healthy people across ages. Caucasian individuals from Russia who were healthy and aged about 6 to 90 acted as donors. Trimming removed 3 bases from V and 5 bases from J; junction bases left unmatched: 9. The CDR3 spans 15 residues. Using a J-beta primer mix together with a sample-barcoded 5' primer, a second PCR was run for roughly 7 to 12 cycles. Each of the cDNA molecules was tagged by a template-switch adaptor with 12 random nucleotides. Each CDR3 protein gets one entry after TCRdb re-called the 5' RACE reads with MiXCR. The repertoire holds about 730,000 distinct CDR3 sequences, with around 46% as singletons. Points from the study as a whole: Naive CD4+ cells and diversity were both higher in long-lived donors than in aged donors.

V and J are TRBV12-3 or TRBV12-4 and TRBJ2-7, with 8 bases that match TRBD1. The clonotype comes from a woman aged 55-69 years in good health. The sequenced sample consisted of blood. CDR3 in amino acids: CASSFGTGSSNEQYF. The CDR3 DNA sequence: TGTGCCAGCAGTTTCGGGACAGGCTCTTCCAACGAGCAGTACTTC.